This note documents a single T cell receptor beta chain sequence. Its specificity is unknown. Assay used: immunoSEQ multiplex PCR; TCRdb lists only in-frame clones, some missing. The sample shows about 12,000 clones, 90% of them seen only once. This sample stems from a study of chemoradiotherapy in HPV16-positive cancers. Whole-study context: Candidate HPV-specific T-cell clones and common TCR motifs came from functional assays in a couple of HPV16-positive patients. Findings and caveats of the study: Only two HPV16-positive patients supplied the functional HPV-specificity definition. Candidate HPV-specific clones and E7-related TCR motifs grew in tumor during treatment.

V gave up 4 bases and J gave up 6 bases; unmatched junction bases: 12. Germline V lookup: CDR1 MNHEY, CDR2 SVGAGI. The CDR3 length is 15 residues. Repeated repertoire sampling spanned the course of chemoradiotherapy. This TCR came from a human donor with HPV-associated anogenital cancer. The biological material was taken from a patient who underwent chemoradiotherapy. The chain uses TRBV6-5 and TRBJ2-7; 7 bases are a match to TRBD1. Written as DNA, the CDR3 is TGTGCCAGCAGTTCCGACAGGGTTACTACTATCGAGCAGTACTTC. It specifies CASSSDRVTTIEQYF.